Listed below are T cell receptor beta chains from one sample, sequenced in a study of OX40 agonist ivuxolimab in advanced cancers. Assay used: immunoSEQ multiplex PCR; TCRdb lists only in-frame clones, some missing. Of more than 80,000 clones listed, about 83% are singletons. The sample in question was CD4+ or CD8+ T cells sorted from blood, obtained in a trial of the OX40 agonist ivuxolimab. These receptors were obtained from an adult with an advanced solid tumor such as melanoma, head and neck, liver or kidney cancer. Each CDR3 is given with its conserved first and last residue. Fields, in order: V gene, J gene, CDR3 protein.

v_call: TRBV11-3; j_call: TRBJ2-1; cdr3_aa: CASSLGLAFEQFF
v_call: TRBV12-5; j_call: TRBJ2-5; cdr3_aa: CASGWGSGQETQYF
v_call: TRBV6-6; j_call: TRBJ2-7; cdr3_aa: CATSWAGSSYEQYF
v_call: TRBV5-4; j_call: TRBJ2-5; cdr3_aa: CASSLRALPGPETQYF
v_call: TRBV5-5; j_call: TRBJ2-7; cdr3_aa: CASSTRGSYEQYF
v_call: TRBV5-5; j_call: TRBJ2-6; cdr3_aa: CASSSQVSGANVLTF
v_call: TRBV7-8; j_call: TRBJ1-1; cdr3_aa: CASSRTGTSSEAFF
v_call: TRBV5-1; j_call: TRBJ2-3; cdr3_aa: CASHRGEADTQYF
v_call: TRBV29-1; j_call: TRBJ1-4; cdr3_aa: CSVAPGGNEKLFF
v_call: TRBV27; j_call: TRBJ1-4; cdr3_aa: CASSLLTGGSNEKLFF